At least ten counts were recorded for the clone carrying this TCR beta chain. Its antigen is unidentified. The V gene's germline CDR1 is SGHTA and CDR2 FQGTGA. J lost 5 bases, V lost 3 bases, and 4 bases had no gene match. The CDR3 runs 13 residues. TCRdb re-called the reads through MiXCR, storing one row per CDR3 protein. The sample includes approximately 97,000 distinct CDR3 sequences, 16% seen only once; the top ten take about 8.8%. This record comes from a study of T cell repertoires in cytomegalovirus infection. Study-level background: Public TCR beta signatures provided an indication of both CMV infection and a matching HLA type.

Study-wide points: The response measured ex vivo was dominated by TCR beta clonotypes (HLA-C-restricted and CMV-specific).

The gene calls are TRBV7-3 and TRBJ2-7; 7 bases match TRBD1. This sequence was found in a human donor in good health (CMV status not recorded). Some clones in this sample may be carry-over from other donors' samples. Material: PBMCs. This CDR3 is CASSFTGDHEQYF. The CDR3 coding sequence is TGTGCCAGCAGCTTTACAGGGGACCACGAGCAGTACTTC.